This entry describes one TCR beta chain. The antigen is undetermined. The junction and the germline gene differ at one end; a read error may be behind it. This entry comes from a study of cytomegalovirus exposure and HLA in healthy donors. Study context: Earlier sequencing of around 190 million T cells yielded around 120 million unique TCR beta sequences.

Regarding the study as a whole: The classifier reportedly diagnosed cytomegalovirus status with high sensitivity and specificity. Productive status was seen about 87% or about 30% of the time for most TCR beta V segments in an earlier analysis.

Use of 60 Vbeta and 13 Jbeta primers characterized the PCR. Here immunoSEQ multiplex PCR was the method, and the copy in TCRdb shows in-frame clones only, minus some. The repertoire holds roughly 200,000 clones, with roughly four fifths as singletons. Germline CDR1 SEHNR, CDR2 FQNEAQ (reference sequence). The CDR3 is made up of 17 amino acids. The sample comprised PBMCs. The chain is built from TRBV7-9 and TRBJ2-2; 9 nucleotides match TRBD1. This clonotype was sampled from a man aged 45 to 65 in good health and CMV-seronegative. CDR3 nucleotides: TGTTCCAGCAAAATGGGACAGGGAGGAGGTAACACCGGGGAGCTGTTTTTT. This sequence encodes CSSKMGQGGGNTGELFF.